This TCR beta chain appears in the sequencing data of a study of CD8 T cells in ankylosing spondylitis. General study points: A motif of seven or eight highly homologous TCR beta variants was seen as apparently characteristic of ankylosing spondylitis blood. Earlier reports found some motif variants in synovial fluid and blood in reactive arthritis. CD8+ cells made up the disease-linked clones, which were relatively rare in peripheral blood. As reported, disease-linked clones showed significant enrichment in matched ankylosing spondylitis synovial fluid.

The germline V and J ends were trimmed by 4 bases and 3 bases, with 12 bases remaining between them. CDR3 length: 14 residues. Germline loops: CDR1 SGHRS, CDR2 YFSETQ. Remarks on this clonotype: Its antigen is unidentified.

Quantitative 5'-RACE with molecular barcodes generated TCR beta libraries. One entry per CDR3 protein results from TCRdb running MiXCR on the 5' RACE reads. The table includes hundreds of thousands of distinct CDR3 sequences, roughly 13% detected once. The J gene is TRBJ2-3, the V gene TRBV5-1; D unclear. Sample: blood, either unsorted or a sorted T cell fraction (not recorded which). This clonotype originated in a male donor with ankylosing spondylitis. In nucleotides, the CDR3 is TGCGCCAGCAGCCCAATGCCCGGGACAGATACGCAGTATTTT. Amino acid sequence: CASSPMPGTDTQYF.